The 5 T cell receptor beta chains below all came from one sample that was sequenced in a study of tissue T cells after allogeneic stem cell transplantation. Some clones are missing from TCRdb's copy, which holds only in-frame ones; the method was immunoSEQ multiplex PCR. The table includes 1,400 or so clones, about 54% detected once. Time point noted: mouse harvest day 7 after allogeneic transplant. Mouse grafts combined 10^7 T-cell-depleted bone marrow cells with 10^6 splenic CD5+ T cells. Sample: liver tissue. The receptors shown here come from a female BALB/c mouse given C57BL/6 T cells with graft-versus-host disease after an allogeneic hematopoietic cell transplant.

By share, this clone counts as large (0.1 to 1%). Gene names follow the mouse nomenclature. The DNA ends 1 residue before the CDR3 does, and the rest of the CDR3 is filled in from the germline J gene. The genes are TRBV2 and TRBJ2-1; 7 bases fit TRBD2. The CDR3 has 16 amino acids. Germline-derived CDR1 and CDR2 are LGHNA and YSYQKL. J gave up 1 base and V 0 bases, and 3 bases lay outside the gene matches. This CDR3 is CASSQDRWGNYAEQFF. The DNA read from the CDR3 is TGTGCCAGCAGCCAAGATCGCTGGGGGAACTATGCTGAGCAGTTC.

This clone was observed a few times. The germline and genes are mouse ones. The read terminates 1 residue before the CDR3 end, so the remaining end is supplied by the germline J gene. The gene calls are TRBV31 and TRBJ2-5, with 10 bases lining up with TRBD2. CDR1 is GKSSPN, CDR2 SITVG, per germline. V trimming: 2 bases; J trimming: 2 bases; junction bases outside the gene matches: 4. This CDR3 is built from 15 residues. CDR3 DNA (partial): TGTGCCTGGAGTTCCCGGGACTGGGGCCAAGACACCCAGTAC. This gives the protein CAWSSRDWGQDTQY. The whole CDR3 is CAWSSRDWGQDTQYF.

This clone was found a few times. Mouse germline and gene names are used. The read finishes 1 residue shy of the CDR3 end, and the germline J gene is used to complete it. The rearrangement uses TRBV26 and TRBJ1-2; D is uncertain. V was trimmed by 5 bases and J by 0 bases, leaving 4 bases between them. This CDR3 region has 12 residues. Germline assignment: CDR1 KGHPV and CDR2 FQNQEV (reference sequence). CDR3 amino acids: CASSTPNSDYTF. The CDR3 bases that were read are TGTGCCAGCAGTACACCAAACTCCGACTACACC.

As for this clone: The genes are named according to mouse. The sequenced fragment ends 1 residue before the CDR3 boundary, so the rest is inferred from the germline J gene. This rearrangement joins TRBV3 to TRBJ2-4; D is unresolved. Germline values: CDR1 SNHLY, CDR2 FYNGKV (reference sequence). Trimming took 4 bases from V and 3 from J, leaving 8 bases between them. CDR3 length: 13 amino acids. Partial CDR3 DNA: TGTGCCAGCAGCTCACGGGAGCAAAACACCTTGTAC. This codes for CASSSREQNTLY. The full CDR3 protein reads CASSSREQNTLYF.

As concerns this clone: The gene names here belong to mouse. With the read ending 1 residue before the CDR3 end, the germline J gene is used to fill in that end. The chain employs TRBV16 and TRBJ2-5, with no clear D. Germline V lookup: CDR1 SGHSA, CDR2 FRNQAP. The CDR3 is made up of 14 amino acids. V lost 2 bases and J 0 bases, leaving 6 bases between the germline ends. The DNA read from the CDR3 is TGTGCAAGCAGCTTAAGGGTTAACCAAGACACCCAGTAC. It is translated as CASSLRVNQDTQY. The complete CDR3 protein is CASSLRVNQDTQYF.